The 4 T cell receptor beta chains in this list originate from one sample, sequenced in a study of T cell repertoires in cytomegalovirus infection. TCRdb recomputed calls from the reads with MiXCR, one row per CDR3 protein. The table has around 740,000 distinct CDR3 sequences, approximately 34% seen once; the top ten hold under 3%. The sequenced sample consisted of PBMCs. The receptor source for this set is a human donor in good health (CMV status not recorded). Some clones in this sample may be carry-over from other donors' samples.

This clonotype has more than one count but fewer than ten. The V call is TRBV12-3 or TRBV12-4, the J call TRBJ1-5, with D unclear. V dropped 5 bases and J dropped 7 bases, with 9 bases sitting between them. The CDR3 spans 12 residues. DNA of the CDR3: TGTGCCAGCAGTCCACTTCAGCAGCCCCAGCATTTT. Amino acids: CASSPLQQPQHF.

Concerning this clonotype itself: This may arise from a read error, as a much more abundant clone is one base away. The chain has TRBV4-1 and TRBJ2-5; D unclear. V was cut by 0 bases and J by 5 bases, with 16 bases left in between. The V gene's germline CDR1 is MGHRA and CDR2 YSYEKL. There are 16 residues in the CDR3. DNA of the CDR3: TGCGCCAGCAGCCAAGAAATGGTGGGAAGGCAGGAGACCCAGTACTTC. Protein: CASSQEMVGRQETQYF.

The CDR3 reads CASSSDGRGSDEQFF. The CDR3 coding sequence is TGTGCCAGCAGCTCTGATGGTCGGGGGTCCGATGAGCAGTTCTTC. The chain links TRBV7-3 to TRBJ2-1; D might be TRBD2 (6 bases). V lost 4 bases and J lost 8, with 18 bases in between. The CDR3 contains 15 residues. Germline CDR1 reads SGHTA; CDR2 reads FQGTGA.

The gene calls are TRBV28 and TRBJ2-3, with a tentative D call TRBD2 (7 bases). Per germline, CDR1 MDHEN and CDR2 SYDVKM. The CDR3 is 15 amino acids. Trimming took 3 bases from V and 8 from J, leaving 18 bases between them. The CDR3: CASSFRGAGGRTQYF. The CDR3 DNA reads TGTGCCAGCAGTTTCCGGGGGGCCGGTGGTCGTACGCAGTATTTT.